Shown below are 16 T cell receptor beta chains from a single sample sequenced in a study of shared clonotypes between healthy human individuals. Measured with immunoSEQ multiplex PCR; TCRdb has only the in-frame clones, and not every one. The sample yields millions of clones, about 94% seen once. CD45RO-negative CD8 cells positively selected for CCR7 made up the naive population, which excluded terminally differentiated effector memory CD45RA+ cells. The sequenced sample consisted of naive CD8+ T cells sorted from blood. The source of these receptors is a man between 18 and 29 years old in good health.

The chain is built from TRBV7-6 and TRBJ2-1, with D unresolved. The germline V gene encodes CDR1 SGHVS and CDR2 FNYEAQ. This CDR3 contains 13 residues. Trimming pared 3 bases from V and 7 bases from J, leaving 10 bases between. CDR3 protein: CASSLGVWNEQFF. The DNA for the CDR3 is TGTGCCAGCAGCTTGGGCGTCTGGAATGAGCAGTTCTTC.

This chain joins TRBV5-6 and TRBJ2-3; D not certain. This CDR3 comprises 11 residues. Looked up from germline, CDR1 is SGHDT and CDR2 is YYEEEE. V was trimmed by 4 bases and J by 9 bases, leaving 9 bases between them. In DNA form, the CDR3 reads TGTGCCAGCAGCGCTATAGACACGCAGTATTTT. Its translation: CASSAIDTQYF.

This chain uses TRBV4-1 with TRBJ1-5; D not resolved. Germline loops: CDR1 MGHRA, CDR2 YSYEKL. The V and J ends lost 1 base and 3 bases respectively, with 10 bases between them. There are 15 residues in the CDR3. CDR3 coding DNA: TGCGCCAGCAGCCAAGTGCAGGCACCCAATCAGCCCCAGCATTTT. This sequence encodes CASSQVQAPNQPQHF.

This clone was observed a single time. This chain links TRBV2 with TRBJ1-1; no clear D. CDR3 length: 16 amino acids. With 2 bases removed from V and 3 bases from J, the gap between germline ends came to 16 bases. From germline, CDR1 is SNHLY and CDR2 FYNNEI. The CDR3: CASSEPPPTGYTEAFF. CDR3 DNA: TGTGCCAGCAGTGAACCCCCTCCAACGGGGTACACTGAAGCTTTCTTT.

V and J are TRBV6-5 and TRBJ2-7; D possibly corresponds to TRBD2 (6 bases). Looked up from germline, CDR1 is MNHEY and CDR2 is SVGAGI. With 0 bases removed from V and 3 bases from J, the gap between germline ends came to 12 bases. The length of the CDR3 is 15 residues. DNA of the CDR3: TGTGCCAGCAGTTACTCTCCGGGAGCAAGCTACGAGCAGTACTTC. This gives the protein CASSYSPGASYEQYF.

The chain links TRBV14 to TRBJ2-7, with a tentative D call TRBD1 (5 bases). The CDR3 length is 14 residues. Per the germline V gene, CDR1 is SGHDN and CDR2 is FVKESK. V gave up 0 bases and J gave up 5 bases, with 11 bases separating them. CDR3 coding DNA: TGTGCCAGCAGCCAAGACCAGGGTATCAACGAGCAGTACTTC. Amino acid sequence: CASSQDQGINEQYF.

This CDR3 is CASSTNRDATNEKLFF. In DNA, the CDR3 is TGTGCCAGCAGCACTAACAGGGATGCTACTAATGAAAAACTGTTTTTT. The V gene is TRBV2, the J gene TRBJ1-4; possibly TRBD1 for D (6 bases). The length of the CDR3 is 16 residues. The V gene lost 6 bases and the J gene lost 2 bases, with 16 bases spanning the gap. Germline V gene sequence: CDR1 SNHLY, CDR2 FYNNEI.

The chain combines TRBV27 with TRBJ2-1; maybe TRBD1 (6 bases). V was pared by 5 bases and J by 4 bases, with 12 bases between. The CDR3 length is 14 residues. Germline CDR1 reads MNHEY; CDR2 reads SMNVEV (reference sequence). The CDR3 sequence is CASSRGQSYNEQFF. The CDR3 bases are TGTGCCAGCAGTAGAGGACAGAGTTACAATGAGCAGTTCTTC.

The chain employs TRBV25-1 and TRBJ2-7; 7 positions agree with TRBD1. The V segment lost 3 bases and the J segment 4 bases; nucleotides outside the gene matches: 3. The CDR3 length is 13 residues. The V gene's germline CDR1 is MGHDK and CDR2 SYGVNS. CDR3 in DNA: TGTGCCAGCAGTGAGGGACAGCCTTACGAGCAGTACTTC. It translates to CASSEGQPYEQYF.

The chain is built from TRBV4-2 and TRBJ2-1, with 9 bases identical to TRBD2. This CDR3 region has 14 residues. The V segment lost 1 base and the J segment 10 bases; nucleotides outside the gene matches: 5. Germline loops: CDR1 LGHNA, CDR2 YNFKEQ. The CDR3 DNA reads TGTGCCAGCAGCCAAGCCGGACTAGCGCCCGAGCAGTTCTTC. It specifies CASSQAGLAPEQFF.

The chain combines TRBV5-6 with TRBJ1-1; tentative D call: TRBD1 (6 bases). Per the germline V gene, CDR1 is SGHDT and CDR2 is YYEEEE. CDR3 size: 15 residues. V lost 0 bases and J lost 1, with 10 bases in between. CDR3 loop: CASSLEGRGNTEAFF. The CDR3 nucleotides are TGTGCCAGCAGCTTGGAGGGCAGGGGGAACACTGAAGCTTTCTTT.

Of note for this clone: The same CDR3 also results from other DNA sequences found in this sample. The chain uses TRBV28 and TRBJ1-1; D unresolved. The CDR3 contains 13 residues. Trimming removed 3 bases from V and 0 bases from J, with 5 bases in between. CDR1 and CDR2 (germline): MDHEN, SYDVKM. CDR3 in amino acids: CASSFGLNTEAFF. The CDR3 coding sequence is TGTGCCAGCAGTTTCGGTCTGAACACTGAAGCTTTCTTT.

The genes are TRBV28 and TRBJ2-7; maybe TRBD2 (6 bases). With 3 bases removed from V and 2 bases from J, the gap between germline ends came to 20 bases. Germline CDR1 and CDR2: MDHEN and SYDVKM. The CDR3 is made up of 17 amino acids. CDR3: CASSLTVTGGETYEQYF. CDR3 nucleotide sequence: TGTGCCAGCAGTTTGACCGTTACTGGCGGGGAAACCTACGAGCAGTACTTC.

This rearrangement joins TRBV7-2 to TRBJ2-7, with D uncertain. This CDR3 is 15 amino acids long. CDR1 SGHTA and CDR2 FQGNSA come from the germline V gene. V lost 0 bases, J lost 0 bases, and 9 bases lay in between. The CDR3 spells CASSLAAAPSYEQYF. In nucleotides, the CDR3 is TGTGCCAGCAGCTTAGCAGCCGCCCCCTCCTACGAGCAGTACTTC.

This chain links TRBV5-8 with TRBJ2-7, with D tentatively TRBD1 (6 bases). CDR3 size: 14 residues. Between the trimmed V and J ends, which lost 4 bases and 3 bases, there was a span of 14 bases. CDR1 and CDR2 from the germline V gene are SGHTS and YDEGEE. The CDR3 reads CASSPGGTNYEQYF. In nucleotides, the CDR3 is TGTGCCAGCAGCCCCGGTGGGACAAACTACGAGCAGTACTTC.

The chain recombines TRBV7-9 with TRBJ1-1; a possible D gene is TRBD1 (5 bases). The V end lost 0 bases, the J end lost 5 bases, and 13 bases lay between the germline ends. Germline V gene lookup returns CDR1 SEHNR and CDR2 FQNEAQ (reference sequence). This CDR3 has 15 residues. DNA of the CDR3: TGTGCCAGCAGCTTAGCCGAGGGGTCGGAGACTGAAGCTTTCTTT. Translation: CASSLAEGSETEAFF. The full variable domain, rest sourced from reference TRBV7-9 and TRBJ1-1, is DTGVSQNPRHKITKRGQNVTFRCDPISEHNRLYWYRQTLGQGPEFLTYFQNEAQLEKSRLLSDRFSAERPKGSFSTLEIQRTEQGDSAMYLCASSLAEGSETEAFFGQGTRLTVV.